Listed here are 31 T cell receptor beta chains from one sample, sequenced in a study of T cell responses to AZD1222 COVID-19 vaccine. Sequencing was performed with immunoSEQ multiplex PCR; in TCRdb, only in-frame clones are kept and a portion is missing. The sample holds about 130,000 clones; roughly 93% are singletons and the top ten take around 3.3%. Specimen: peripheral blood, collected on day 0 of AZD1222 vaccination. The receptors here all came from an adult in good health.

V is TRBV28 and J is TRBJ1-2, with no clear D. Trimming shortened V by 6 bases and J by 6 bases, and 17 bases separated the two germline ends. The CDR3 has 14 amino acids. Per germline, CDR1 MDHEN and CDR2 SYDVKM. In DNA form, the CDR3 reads TGTGCCAGCAGGGGGTCGGAGGAGCCACATGGCTACACCTTC. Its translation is CASRGSEEPHGYTF.

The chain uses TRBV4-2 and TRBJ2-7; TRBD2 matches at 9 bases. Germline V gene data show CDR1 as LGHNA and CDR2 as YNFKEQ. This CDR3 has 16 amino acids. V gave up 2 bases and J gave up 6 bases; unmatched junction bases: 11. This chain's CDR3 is CASSQNDGGGRGEQYF. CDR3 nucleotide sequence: TGTGCCAGCAGCCAAAACGATGGGGGCGGGAGGGGCGAGCAGTACTTC.

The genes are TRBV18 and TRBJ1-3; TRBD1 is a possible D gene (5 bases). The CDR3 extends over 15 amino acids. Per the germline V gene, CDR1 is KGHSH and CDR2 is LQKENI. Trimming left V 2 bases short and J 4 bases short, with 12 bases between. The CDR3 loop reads CASSPTRDRGNTIYF. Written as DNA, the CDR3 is TGTGCCAGCTCACCAACTCGGGACCGCGGAAACACCATATATTTT. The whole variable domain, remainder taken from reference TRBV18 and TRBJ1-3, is NAGVMQNPRHLVRRRGQEARLRCSPMKGHSHVYWYRQLPEEGLKFMVYLQKENIIDESGMPKERFSAEFPKEGPSILRIQQVVRGDSAAYFCASSPTRDRGNTIYFGEGSWLTVV.

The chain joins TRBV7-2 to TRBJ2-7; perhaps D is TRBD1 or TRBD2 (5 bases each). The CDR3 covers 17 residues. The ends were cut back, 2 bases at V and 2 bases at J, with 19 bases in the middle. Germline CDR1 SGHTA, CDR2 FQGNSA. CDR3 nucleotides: TGTGCCAGCAGCTTAATTGCCGTCGGGGCGTTCCCCTACGAGCAGTACTTC. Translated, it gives CASSLIAVGAFPYEQYF.

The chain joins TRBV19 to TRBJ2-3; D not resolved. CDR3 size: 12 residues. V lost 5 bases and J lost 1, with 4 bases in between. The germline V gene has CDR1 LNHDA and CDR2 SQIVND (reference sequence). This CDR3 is CASSDGTDTQYF. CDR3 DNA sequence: TGTGCCAGTAGTGATGGCACAGATACGCAGTATTTT.

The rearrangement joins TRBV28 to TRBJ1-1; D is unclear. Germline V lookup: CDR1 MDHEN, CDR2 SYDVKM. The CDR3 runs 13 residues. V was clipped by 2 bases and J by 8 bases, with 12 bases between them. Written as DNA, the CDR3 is TGTGCCAGCAGTTTACTCGCGCAGGACGAAGCTTTCTTT. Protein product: CASSLLAQDEAFF.

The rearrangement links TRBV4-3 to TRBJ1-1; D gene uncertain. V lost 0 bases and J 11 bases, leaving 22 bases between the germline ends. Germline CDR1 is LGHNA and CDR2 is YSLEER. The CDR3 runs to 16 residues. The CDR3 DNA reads TGCGCCAGCAGCCAAGATAAGTTGGTAGGGAGTATTACCGCTTTCTTT. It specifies CASSQDKLVGSITAFF.

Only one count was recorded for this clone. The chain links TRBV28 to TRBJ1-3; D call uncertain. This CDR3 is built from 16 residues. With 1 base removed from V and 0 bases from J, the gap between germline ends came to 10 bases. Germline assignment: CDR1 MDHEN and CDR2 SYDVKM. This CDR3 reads CASSLFSGPSGNTIYF. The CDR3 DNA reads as TGTGCCAGCAGTTTATTTTCGGGCCCCTCTGGAAACACCATATATTTT.

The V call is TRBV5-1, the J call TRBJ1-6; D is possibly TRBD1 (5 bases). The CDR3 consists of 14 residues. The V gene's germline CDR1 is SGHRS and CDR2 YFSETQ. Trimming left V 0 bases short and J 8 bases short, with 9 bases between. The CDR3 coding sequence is TGCGCCAGCAGCTTGGTCCAGGGAGATTCACCCCTCCACTTT. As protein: CASSLVQGDSPLHF. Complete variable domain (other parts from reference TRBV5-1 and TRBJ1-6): KAGVTQTPRYLIKTRGQQVTLSCSPISGHRSVSWYQQTPGQGLQFLFEYFSETQRNKGNFPGRFSGRQFSNSRSEMNVSTLELGDSALYLCASSLVQGDSPLHFGNGTRLTVT.

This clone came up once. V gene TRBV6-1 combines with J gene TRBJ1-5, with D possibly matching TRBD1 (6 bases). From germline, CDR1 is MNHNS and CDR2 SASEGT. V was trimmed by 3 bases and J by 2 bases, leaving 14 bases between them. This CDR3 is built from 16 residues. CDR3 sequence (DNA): TGTGCCAGCAGTGACCGGGACAAGTGGGGCAATCAGCCCCAGCATTTT. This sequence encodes CASSDRDKWGNQPQHF.

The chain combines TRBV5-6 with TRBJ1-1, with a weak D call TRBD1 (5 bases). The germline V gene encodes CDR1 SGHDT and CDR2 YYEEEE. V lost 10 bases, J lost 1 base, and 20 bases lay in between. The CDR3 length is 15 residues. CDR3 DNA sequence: TGTGCCGTAGAAACCTGGGGCATCGCGAACACTGAAGCTTTCTTT. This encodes CAVETWGIANTEAFF.

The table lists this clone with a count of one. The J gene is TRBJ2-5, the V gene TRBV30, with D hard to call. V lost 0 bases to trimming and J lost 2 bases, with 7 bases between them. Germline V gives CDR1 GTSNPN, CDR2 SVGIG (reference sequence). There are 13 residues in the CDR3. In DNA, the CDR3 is TGTGCCTGGAGTGTAGGCCTACAAGAGACCCAGTACTTC. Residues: CAWSVGLQETQYF.

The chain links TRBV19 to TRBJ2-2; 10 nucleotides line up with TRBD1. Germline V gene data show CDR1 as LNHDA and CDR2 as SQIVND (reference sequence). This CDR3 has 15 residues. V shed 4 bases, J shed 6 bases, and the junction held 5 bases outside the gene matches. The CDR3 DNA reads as TGTGCCAGTAGTAGGGGACAGGGGTTGGCCGGGGAGCTGTTTTTT. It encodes CASSRGQGLAGELFF.

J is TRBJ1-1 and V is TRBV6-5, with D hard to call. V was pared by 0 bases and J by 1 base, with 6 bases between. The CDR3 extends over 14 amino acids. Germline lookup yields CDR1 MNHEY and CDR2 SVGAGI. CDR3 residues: CASSYSNGNTEAFF. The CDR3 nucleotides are TGTGCCAGCAGTTACTCGAATGGGAACACTGAAGCTTTCTTT.

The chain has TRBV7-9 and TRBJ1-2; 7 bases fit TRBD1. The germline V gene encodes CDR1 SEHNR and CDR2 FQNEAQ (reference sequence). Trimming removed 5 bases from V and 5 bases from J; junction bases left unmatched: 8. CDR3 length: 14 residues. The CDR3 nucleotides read TGTGCCAGCAGCGTTGACAGGGTCGGGTATGGCTACACCTTC. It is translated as CASSVDRVGYGYTF.

This CDR3 is CASYGPRQSGNTIYF. CDR3 sequence (DNA): TGTGCCAGTTATGGGCCACGACAGTCGGGAAACACCATATATTTT. V is TRBV3-1 (or the pseudogene TRBV3-2) and J is TRBJ1-3, with D maybe TRBD1 (5 bases). Between the trimmed V and J ends, which lost 9 bases and 4 bases, there was a span of 19 bases. Germline-derived CDR1 and CDR2 are LGHDT and YNNKEL (reference sequence). The CDR3 is 15 residues long.

The DNA of the CDR3 is TGTGCCAGCGAGGAGATAAGCAATCAGCCCCAGCATTTT. Translation gives CASEEISNQPQHF. V usage is TRBV6-5 and J usage is TRBJ1-5; no clear D. This CDR3 has 13 amino acids. From germline, CDR1 is MNHEY and CDR2 SVGAGI. The V gene lost 8 bases and the J gene lost 1 base, with 9 bases spanning the gap.

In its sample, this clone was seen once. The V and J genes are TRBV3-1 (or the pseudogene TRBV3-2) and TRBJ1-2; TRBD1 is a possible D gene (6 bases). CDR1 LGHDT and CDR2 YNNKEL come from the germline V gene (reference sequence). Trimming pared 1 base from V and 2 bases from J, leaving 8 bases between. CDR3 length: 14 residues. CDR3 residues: CASSQAGHNYGYTF. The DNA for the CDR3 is TGTGCCAGCAGCCAAGCGGGACACAACTATGGCTACACCTTC.

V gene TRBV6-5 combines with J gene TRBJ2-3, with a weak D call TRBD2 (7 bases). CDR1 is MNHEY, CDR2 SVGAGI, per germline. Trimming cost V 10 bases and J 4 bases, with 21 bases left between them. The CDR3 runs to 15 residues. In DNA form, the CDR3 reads TGTGCCACCTCGAGGGGGGGGGAGAAGCCAGATACGCAGTATTTT. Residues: CATSRGGEKPDTQYF.

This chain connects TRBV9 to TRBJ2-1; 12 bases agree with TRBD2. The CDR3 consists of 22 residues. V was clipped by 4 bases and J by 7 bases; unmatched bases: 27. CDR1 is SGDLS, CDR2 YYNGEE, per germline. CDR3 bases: TGTGCCAGCAGCCCCCCACGAAGGGGGATCCGGACTAGCGGGAACTCCGGGAATGAGCAGTTCTTC. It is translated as CASSPPRRGIRTSGNSGNEQFF.

The CDR3 region is CATSRDPRSSYEQYF. Written as DNA, the CDR3 is TGTGCCACCAGCAGAGATCCGAGGAGTTCCTACGAGCAGTACTTC. The V and J genes are TRBV15 and TRBJ2-7; no clear D gene. The V and J ends lost 0 bases and 1 base respectively, with 10 bases between them. The CDR3 length is 15 residues. Germline CDR1 LNHNV, CDR2 YYDKDF (reference sequence).

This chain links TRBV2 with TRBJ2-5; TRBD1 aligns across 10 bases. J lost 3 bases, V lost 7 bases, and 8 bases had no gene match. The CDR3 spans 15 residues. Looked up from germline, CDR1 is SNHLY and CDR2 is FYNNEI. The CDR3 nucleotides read TGTGCCAGCAAAACCGGACAGGGGGTAGAAGAGACCCAGTACTTC. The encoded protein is CASKTGQGVEETQYF.

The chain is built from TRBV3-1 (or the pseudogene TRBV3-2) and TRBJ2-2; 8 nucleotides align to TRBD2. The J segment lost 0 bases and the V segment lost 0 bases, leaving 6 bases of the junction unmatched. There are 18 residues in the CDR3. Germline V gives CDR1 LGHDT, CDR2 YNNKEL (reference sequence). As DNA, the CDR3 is TGTGCCAGCAGCCAAGAGAGGACTAGCAGAACGAACACCGGGGAGCTGTTTTTT. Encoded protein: CASSQERTSRTNTGELFF.

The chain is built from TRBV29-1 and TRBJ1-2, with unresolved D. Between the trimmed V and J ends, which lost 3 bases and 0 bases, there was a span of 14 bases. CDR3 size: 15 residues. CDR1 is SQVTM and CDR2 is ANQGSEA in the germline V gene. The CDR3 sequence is CSVDPVEFPNYGYTF. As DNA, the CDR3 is TGCAGCGTTGATCCCGTAGAGTTTCCTAACTATGGCTACACCTTC.

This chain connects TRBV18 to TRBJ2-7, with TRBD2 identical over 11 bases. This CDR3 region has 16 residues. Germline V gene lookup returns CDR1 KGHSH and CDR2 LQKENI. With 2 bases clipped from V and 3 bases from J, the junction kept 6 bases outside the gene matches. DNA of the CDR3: TGTGCCAGCTCACCAATTTCTGGGACTAGCGGCTACGAGCAGTACTTC. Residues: CASSPISGTSGYEQYF. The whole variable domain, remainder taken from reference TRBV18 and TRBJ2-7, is NAGVMQNPRHLVRRRGQEARLRCSPMKGHSHVYWYRQLPEEGLKFMVYLQKENIIDESGMPKERFSAEFPKEGPSILRIQQVVRGDSAAYFCASSPISGTSGYEQYFGPGTRLTVT.

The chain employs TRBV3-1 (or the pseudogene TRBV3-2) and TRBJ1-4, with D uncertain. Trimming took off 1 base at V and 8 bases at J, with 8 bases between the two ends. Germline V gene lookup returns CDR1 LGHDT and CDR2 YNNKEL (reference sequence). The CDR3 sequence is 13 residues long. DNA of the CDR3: TGTGCCAGCAGCCAAGCGGTGGGGGAAAAACTGTTTTTT. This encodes CASSQAVGEKLFF.

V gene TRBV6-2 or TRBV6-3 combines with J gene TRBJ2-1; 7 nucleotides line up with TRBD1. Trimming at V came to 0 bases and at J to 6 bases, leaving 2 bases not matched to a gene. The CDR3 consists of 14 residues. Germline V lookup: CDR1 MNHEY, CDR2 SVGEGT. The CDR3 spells CASSYSAGGNEQFF. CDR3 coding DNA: TGTGCCAGCAGTTACTCAGCAGGGGGCAATGAGCAGTTCTTC.

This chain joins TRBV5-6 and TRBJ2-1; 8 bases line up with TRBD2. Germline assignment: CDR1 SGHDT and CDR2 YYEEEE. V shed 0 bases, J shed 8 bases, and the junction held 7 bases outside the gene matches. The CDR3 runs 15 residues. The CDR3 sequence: CASSLEGLELDEQFF. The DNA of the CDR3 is TGTGCCAGCAGCTTGGAGGGACTAGAGCTTGATGAGCAGTTCTTC.

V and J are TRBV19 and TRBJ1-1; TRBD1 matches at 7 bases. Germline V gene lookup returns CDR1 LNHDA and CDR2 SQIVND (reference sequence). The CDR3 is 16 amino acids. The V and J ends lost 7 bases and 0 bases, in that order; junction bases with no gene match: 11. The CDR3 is CASITRRGRMNTEAFF. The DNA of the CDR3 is TGTGCCAGTATTACCCGAAGGGGGCGGATGAACACTGAAGCTTTCTTT.

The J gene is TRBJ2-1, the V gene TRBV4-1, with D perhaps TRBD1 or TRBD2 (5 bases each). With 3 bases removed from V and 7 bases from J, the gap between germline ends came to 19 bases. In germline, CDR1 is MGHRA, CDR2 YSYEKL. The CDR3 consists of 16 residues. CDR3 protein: CASSHGGSNGINEQFF. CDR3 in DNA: TGCGCCAGCAGCCATGGGGGTAGCAACGGGATAAATGAGCAGTTCTTC.

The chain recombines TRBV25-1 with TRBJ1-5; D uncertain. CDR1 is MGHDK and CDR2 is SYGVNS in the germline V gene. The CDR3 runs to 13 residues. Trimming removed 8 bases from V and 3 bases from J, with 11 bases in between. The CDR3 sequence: CASEGYDNQPQHF. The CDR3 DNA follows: TGTGCCAGCGAGGGTTATGACAATCAGCCCCAGCATTTT. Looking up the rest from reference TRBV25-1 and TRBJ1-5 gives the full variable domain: EADIYQTPRYLVIGTGKKITLECSQTMGHDKMYWYQQDPGMELHLIHYSYGVNSTEKGDLSSESTVSRIRTEHFPLTLESARPSHTSQYLCASEGYDNQPQHFGDGTRLSIL.